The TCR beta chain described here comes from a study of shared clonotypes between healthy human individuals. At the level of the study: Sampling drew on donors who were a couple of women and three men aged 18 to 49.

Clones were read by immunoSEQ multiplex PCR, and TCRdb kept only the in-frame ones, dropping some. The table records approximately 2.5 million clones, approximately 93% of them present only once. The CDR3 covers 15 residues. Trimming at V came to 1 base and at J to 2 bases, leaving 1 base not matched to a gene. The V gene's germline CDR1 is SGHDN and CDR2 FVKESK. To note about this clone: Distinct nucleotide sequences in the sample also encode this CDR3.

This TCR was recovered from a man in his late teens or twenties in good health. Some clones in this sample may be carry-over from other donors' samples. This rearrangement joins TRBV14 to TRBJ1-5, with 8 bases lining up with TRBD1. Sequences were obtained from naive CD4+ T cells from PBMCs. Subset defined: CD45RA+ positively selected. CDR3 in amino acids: CASSQGTGRNQPQHF. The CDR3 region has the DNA TGTGCCAGCAGCCAAGGGACAGGGCGCAATCAGCCCCAGCATTTT.